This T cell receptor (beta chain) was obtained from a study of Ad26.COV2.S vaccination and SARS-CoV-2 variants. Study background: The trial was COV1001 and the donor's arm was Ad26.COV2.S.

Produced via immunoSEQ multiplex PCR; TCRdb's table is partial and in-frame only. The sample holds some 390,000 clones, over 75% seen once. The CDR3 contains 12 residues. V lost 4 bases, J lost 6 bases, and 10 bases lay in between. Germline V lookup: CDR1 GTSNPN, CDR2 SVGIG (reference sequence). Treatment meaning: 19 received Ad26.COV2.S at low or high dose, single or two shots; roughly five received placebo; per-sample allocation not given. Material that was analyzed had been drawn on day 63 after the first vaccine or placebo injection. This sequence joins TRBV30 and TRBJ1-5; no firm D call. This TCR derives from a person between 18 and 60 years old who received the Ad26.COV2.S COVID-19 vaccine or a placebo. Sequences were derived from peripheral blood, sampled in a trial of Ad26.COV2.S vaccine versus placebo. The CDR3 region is CAWTLGGQPQHF. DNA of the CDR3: TGTGCCTGGACCCTAGGAGGTCAGCCCCAGCATTTT.